This TCR beta chain is from a study of T cell responses to AZD1222 COVID-19 vaccine. This clone was recorded once. Produced via immunoSEQ multiplex PCR; TCRdb's table is partial and in-frame only. The profile shows around 88,000 clones, roughly nine tenths of them singletons. In germline, CDR1 is LNHDA, CDR2 SQIVND (reference sequence). Deletions cut 3 bases from V and 5 bases from J, with 14 bases between. This CDR3 has 15 residues. The chain recombines TRBV19 with TRBJ2-1; D is unclear. The material sequenced was peripheral blood, taken on day 0 of AZD1222 vaccination. The sequence derives from an adult in good health. CDR3 loop: CASSMNPRSNNEQFF. The CDR3 coding sequence is TGTGCCAGTAGTATGAACCCAAGGAGCAACAATGAGCAGTTCTTC.